This entry lists 18 T cell receptor beta chains sequenced from one sample in a study of T cell responses to AZD1222 COVID-19 vaccine. Using immunoSEQ multiplex PCR, the repertoire was profiled, and TCRdb retains in-frame clones only, with some absent. The sample includes roughly 130,000 clones, about nine tenths seen only once; the top ten take roughly 1.5%. Sequenced material: peripheral blood, taken on day 0 of AZD1222 vaccination. The receptors were gathered from an adult in good health.

The gene calls are TRBV15 and TRBJ1-4, with 8 bases fitting TRBD1. Germline V gives CDR1 LNHNV, CDR2 YYDKDF (reference sequence). With 2 bases clipped from V and 3 bases from J, the junction kept 5 bases outside the gene matches. This CDR3 region has 16 residues. The CDR3 is CATSRSGTGPNEKLFF. As DNA, the CDR3 is TGTGCCACCAGCAGATCGGGGACAGGACCTAATGAAAAACTGTTTTTT.

V and J are TRBV2 and TRBJ2-7; D is possibly TRBD1 (7 bases). Germline values: CDR1 SNHLY, CDR2 FYNNEI. This CDR3 comprises 13 residues. CDR3 bases: TGTGCGTCCTTCGGGGGACAGAACTACGAGCAGTACTTC. Encoded protein: CASFGGQNYEQYF.

The chain couples TRBV6-1 to TRBJ1-5, with D unclear. The V and J ends lost 3 bases and 0 bases respectively, with 9 bases between them. The CDR3 loop spans 15 amino acids. Looked up from germline, CDR1 is MNHNS and CDR2 is SASEGT. CDR3 DNA sequence: TGTGCCAGCAGTGATATCTTCAATAGCAATCAGCCCCAGCATTTT. Translating gives CASSDIFNSNQPQHF.

The rearrangement joins TRBV19 to TRBJ1-2; the match to TRBD1 covers 7 bases. V lost 10 bases, J lost 4 bases, and 12 bases stayed unmatched. The CDR3 has 14 amino acids. Germline-derived CDR1 and CDR2 are LNHDA and SQIVND (reference sequence). The CDR3 reads CATVERGHGYGYTF. The DNA of the CDR3 is TGTGCCACCGTAGAGAGGGGGCACGGCTATGGCTACACCTTC. The variable domain in full, completed from reference TRBV19 and TRBJ1-2, reads DGGITQSPKYLFRKEGQNVTLSCEQNLNHDAMYWYRQDPGQGLRLIYYSQIVNDFQKGDIAEGYSVSREKKESFPLTVTSAQKNPTAFYLCATVERGHGYGYTFGSGTRLTVV.

The chain carries TRBV19 and TRBJ2-2; the D gene is possibly TRBD2 (6 bases). The CDR3 runs to 17 residues. The V gene's germline CDR1 is LNHDA and CDR2 SQIVND (reference sequence). V was trimmed by 6 bases and J by 0 bases, leaving 17 bases between them. Written as DNA, the CDR3 is TGTGCCAGTAGCCTTAACGGGGCTAGCGCGAACACCGGGGAGCTGTTTTTT. It codes for CASSLNGASANTGELFF.

The chain links TRBV7-3 to TRBJ2-1; 7 positions agree with TRBD1. The V gene end was trimmed by 5 bases and the J gene end by 13 bases; junction bases not matched to a gene: 14. Germline CDR1 and CDR2: SGHTA and FQGTGA. The CDR3 has 14 amino acids. CDR3 region: CASSPRQGIWAQFF. The CDR3 DNA is TGTGCCAGCAGCCCCCGACAGGGAATTTGGGCACAGTTCTTC.

The chain has TRBV5-4 and TRBJ1-1; 8 bases map to TRBD1. V lost 0 bases to trimming and J lost 1 base; unmatched junction nucleotides: 5. CDR3 length equals 16 residues. Germline lookup yields CDR1 SGHNT and CDR2 YYREEE (reference sequence). In DNA form, the CDR3 reads TGTGCCAGCAGCTTGGTACCGGACAGGGCGAACACTGAAGCTTTCTTT. Translation: CASSLVPDRANTEAFF.

The chain recombines TRBV10-2 with TRBJ2-6; D not certain. V lost 3 bases, J lost 0 bases, and 15 bases lay in between. Germline V CDR1 and CDR2: WSHSY, SAAADI. The CDR3 consists of 18 residues. CDR3 protein: CASSDGLVGLSGANVLTF. In DNA, the CDR3 is TGCGCCAGCAGTGACGGATTGGTAGGTCTCTCTGGGGCCAACGTCCTGACTTTC.

The rearrangement uses TRBV5-1 and TRBJ1-4; TRBD1 is a possible D gene (6 bases). The CDR3 totals 16 residues. The V end was cut by 2 bases, the J end by 3 bases, with 14 bases between. Germline-derived CDR1 and CDR2 are SGHRS and YFSETQ. This CDR3 reads CASSFLTGQPNEKLFF. CDR3 in DNA: TGCGCCAGCAGCTTCCTAACCGGACAGCCTAATGAAAAACTGTTTTTT.

The chain has TRBV3-1 (or the pseudogene TRBV3-2) and TRBJ1-4, with D possibly matching TRBD1 (5 bases). The length of the CDR3 is 16 residues. Germline V gives CDR1 LGHDT, CDR2 YNNKEL (reference sequence). V dropped 4 bases and J dropped 8 bases, with 20 bases sitting between them. The CDR3 bases are TGTGCCAGCAGCCTAAGGGGCACAAATAACGCGGAAAAACTGTTTTTT. This codes for CASSLRGTNNAEKLFF.

V usage is TRBV6-5 and J usage is TRBJ1-2, with D unclear. CDR1 is MNHEY and CDR2 is SVGAGI in the germline V gene. Trimming took off 6 bases at V and 8 bases at J, with 19 bases between the two ends. The CDR3 length is 14 residues. This CDR3 reads CASSLPGLAWGYTF. The DNA for the CDR3 is TGTGCCAGCAGCCTCCCAGGACTCGCCTGGGGCTACACCTTC.

The chain couples TRBV28 to TRBJ2-1, with D hard to call. The CDR3 contains 13 residues. Germline CDR1 is MDHEN and CDR2 is SYDVKM. The V gene lost 3 bases and the J gene lost 15 bases, with 18 bases spanning the gap. CDR3 protein: CASSFAGPLRRFF. CDR3 DNA sequence: TGTGCCAGCAGTTTTGCCGGGCCACTTCGAAGGTTCTTC.

The V gene is TRBV7-2, the J gene TRBJ1-5; D uncertain. CDR1 SGHTA and CDR2 FQGNSA come from the germline V gene. The CDR3 spans 15 residues. Trimming took 5 bases from V and 7 from J, leaving 18 bases between them. In DNA form, the CDR3 reads TGTGCCAGCAGCCCTCTGATGGGAAGTGGACAGCCCCAGCATTTT. Translation gives CASSPLMGSGQPQHF.

This chain links TRBV19 with TRBJ2-1; the match to TRBD2 covers 11 bases. CDR1 LNHDA and CDR2 SQIVND come from the germline V gene (reference sequence). This CDR3 is built from 13 residues. Trimming cost V 7 bases and J 9 bases; bases outside gene matches: 5. The CDR3 DNA sequence: TGTGCCAGTATGCAACTAGCGGGGGCTGAGCAGTTCTTC. Residues: CASMQLAGAEQFF.

The V gene is TRBV27, the J gene TRBJ1-1, with D hard to call. The germline V gene has CDR1 MNHEY and CDR2 SMNVEV (reference sequence). The CDR3 spans 17 residues. Trimming removed 6 bases at V and 0 bases at J, with 20 bases between. DNA of the CDR3: TGTGCCAGCAGCAGTCGTGTTGGTGGCAGACTGAACACTGAAGCTTTCTTT. This sequence encodes CASSSRVGGRLNTEAFF.

The J gene is TRBJ1-3, the V gene TRBV30; 8 bases map to TRBD1. This CDR3 contains 21 residues. The germline V gene encodes CDR1 GTSNPN and CDR2 SVGIG (reference sequence). The V and J ends lost 2 bases and 2 bases, in that order; junction bases with no gene match: 23. CDR3: CAWSLLSPLRQGPLPGNTIYF. Here the CDR3 DNA reads TGTGCCTGGAGTCTCCTCTCACCGTTGCGACAGGGGCCCCTTCCTGGAAACACCATATATTTT.

The chain recombines TRBV25-1 with TRBJ1-2; D unresolved. Germline-derived CDR1 and CDR2 are MGHDK and SYGVNS. Trimming stripped 5 bases from V and 2 bases from J, with 9 bases between. This CDR3 comprises 13 residues. This CDR3 is CASSLLSNYGYTF. In DNA, the CDR3 is TGTGCCAGCAGTTTACTCTCCAACTATGGCTACACCTTC.

The chain couples TRBV7-2 to TRBJ1-1, with no clear D. V lost 0 bases, J lost 7 bases, and 6 bases lay in between. This CDR3 is 12 amino acids long. Germline CDR1 and CDR2: SGHTA and FQGNSA. The CDR3 reads CASSLAGYEAFF. The CDR3 DNA reads as TGTGCCAGCAGCTTAGCGGGATATGAAGCTTTCTTT.